The T cell receptor beta chain under discussion was sequenced for a study of T cells in Graves' hyperthyroidism and ophthalmopathy. Study-wide context: At initial diagnosis, before any treatment had begun, peripheral blood was obtained.

Germline V gives CDR1 DFQATT, CDR2 SNEGSKA (reference sequence). The CDR3 runs 12 residues. V was clipped by 0 bases and J by 7 bases, with 9 bases between them. Among the patients, aged 18 to 65, hyperthyroidism was newly diagnosed and had lasted under 2 months. For the diagnoses, clinical symptoms, serum thyroxine and TRAb, thyroid ultrasound and orbital computed tomography were used. General study points: Model-based prediction identified ophthalmopathy a median approximately 6.2 months prior to its onset.

This clonotype was detected many times. Its antigen remains unidentified. Amplified regions were TCR beta CDR3 sequences from RNA transcripts. The primer set for the first-round RT-PCR of the TCR CDR3 was HTBI. TCRdb reanalysed the multiplex PCR reads using MiXCR and keeps one entry per CDR3 protein. Of around 380,000 distinct CDR3 sequences in the sample, about 13% were seen once. The sample comprised blood. The V and J genes are TRBV20-1 and TRBJ1-1; D remains unclear. The clonotype originates from a man aged 25-40 years with Graves' hyperthyroidism that later progressed to Graves' ophthalmopathy. The CDR3 DNA reads TGCAGTGCTAGAGAGTTGGGCAGTGAAGCTTTCTTT. This gives the protein CSARELGSEAFF.